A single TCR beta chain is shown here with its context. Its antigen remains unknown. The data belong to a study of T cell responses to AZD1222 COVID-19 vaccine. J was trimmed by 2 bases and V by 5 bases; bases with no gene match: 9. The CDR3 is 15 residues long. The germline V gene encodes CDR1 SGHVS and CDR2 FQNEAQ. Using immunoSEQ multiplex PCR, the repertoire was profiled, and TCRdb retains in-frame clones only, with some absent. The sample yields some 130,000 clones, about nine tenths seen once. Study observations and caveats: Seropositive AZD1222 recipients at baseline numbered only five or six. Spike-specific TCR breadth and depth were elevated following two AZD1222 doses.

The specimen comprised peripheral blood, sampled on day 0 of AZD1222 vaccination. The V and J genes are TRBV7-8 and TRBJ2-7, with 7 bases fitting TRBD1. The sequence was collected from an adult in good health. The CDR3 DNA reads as TGTGCCAGCAGCCTCAGACAGGGTCCTACCTACGAGCAGTACTTC. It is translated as CASSLRQGPTYEQYF.